The rows below give T cell receptor beta chains drawn from one sample of a study of PD-1 blockade in mismatch repair-deficient tumors. Libraries were prepared by immunoSEQ multiplex PCR; TCRdb keeps only in-frame clonotypes and omits some of them. Among roughly 80,000 clones listed, 81% were seen once. The input for sequencing was peripheral blood, taken 12 weeks after starting pembrolizumab. The origin of the receptors is an adult with mismatch repair-deficient cancer. Each CDR3 is given with its conserved first and last residue. D genes are given only for firm matches. Where a row states a size, it is once, few, many or the class of an expanded clone; other rows omit it.

D,J,size,V,DNA,CDR3
TRBD2,TRBJ2-1,-,TRBV9,TGTGCCAGCCAGGGCCCCCGGGTGGGACTAGCGGGGGCCTACAATGAGCAGTTCTTC,CASQGPRVGLAGAYNEQFF
-,TRBJ2-7,-,TRBV11-2,TGTGCCAGCAGCCAAGGCCTGCAGATCGACGAGCAGTACTTC,CASSQGLQIDEQYF
-,TRBJ2-7,many,TRBV7-8,TGTGCCAGCAGCGGACGCTGGGGCAGGGAATACGAGCAGTACTTC,CASSGRWGREYEQYF
TRBD2,TRBJ2-2,-,TRBV29-1,TGCAGCGTTGGCGGGAGCAGCGGGGAGCTGTTTTTT,CSVGGSSGELFF
-,TRBJ1-1,-,TRBV6-6,TGTGCCAGCAGTTACAGGGGAAGGGAGACTGAAGCTTTCTTT,CASSYRGRETEAFF
-,TRBJ1-2,many,TRBV19,TGTGCCAGTAGTATAACGGGGGCAGGGAACTATGGCTACACCTTC,CASSITGAGNYGYTF
TRBD2,TRBJ2-1,once,TRBV9,TGTGCCAGCAGCGAGGTAGCGGGAGGGTACAATGAGCAGTTCTTC,CASSEVAGGYNEQFF
-,TRBJ2-7,-,TRBV6-6,TGTGCCACCGCAGGGTCCTACGAGCAGTACTTC,CATAGSYEQYF
TRBD1,TRBJ1-1,-,TRBV14,TGTGCCAGCAGCCAACTTACAGGGGTCACTGAAGCTTTCTTT,CASSQLTGVTEAFF
TRBD1,TRBJ1-2,-,TRBV15,TGTGCCACCAGCAGGCTTTTACCCTCGGGACAGAAAACGGATGGCTACACCTTC,CATSRLLPSGQKTDGYTF
-,TRBJ2-3,-,TRBV18,TGTGCCAGCTCACCCGCTCCCCGGCTCACAGATACGCAGTATTTT,CASSPAPRLTDTQYF
TRBD1,TRBJ1-2,few,TRBV30,TGTGCCTGGGAGGTGGGGGACAGGCCTATTCTGTGCTATGGCTACACCTTC,CAWEVGDRPILCYGYTF
-,TRBJ1-1,-,TRBV6-5,TGTGCCAGCAGTTACTCGGTACAAACAACTAACACTGAAGCTTTCTTT,CASSYSVQTTNTEAFF
-,TRBJ2-1,-,TRBV19,TGTGCCAGTAGCCCGTCAAATTGGGTCGCCAATGAGCAGTTCTTC,CASSPSNWVANEQFF
-,TRBJ1-3,once,TRBV7-2,TGTGCCAGCAGCTTACGGTTGACCGGCTCTGGAAACACCATATATTTT,CASSLRLTGSGNTIYF